These 11 T cell receptor beta chains were all obtained from the same sample, sequenced in a study of blood T cell repertoires in COVID-19. Clones were read by immunoSEQ multiplex PCR, and TCRdb kept only the in-frame ones, dropping some. Seen here are a few hundred thousand clones, around 90% observed once, and the top ten hold 2.5% to 3%. The sequenced material came from peripheral blood. These receptors originate from a woman aged 25 to 45 with COVID-19, enrolled during active disease.

This chain uses TRBV24-1 with TRBJ2-3; TRBD1 aligns across 9 bases. J lost 0 bases, V lost 5 bases, and 2 bases had no gene match. The germline gives CDR1 KGHDR, CDR2 SFDVKD. CDR3 length: 15 amino acids. DNA for the CDR3: TGTGCCACCAGTGCGGGACAGGGCAGCACAGATACGCAGTATTTT. Its protein is CATSAGQGSTDTQYF.

V gene TRBV5-1 combines with J gene TRBJ2-5, with TRBD2 identical over 8 bases. Looked up from germline, CDR1 is SGHRS and CDR2 is YFSETQ. CDR3 size: 16 residues. With 4 bases clipped from V and 5 bases from J, the junction kept 13 bases outside the gene matches. The CDR3 sequence: CASSPVPGGGRETQYF. CDR3 in DNA: TGCGCCAGCAGCCCTGTCCCGGGAGGGGGTCGGGAGACCCAGTACTTC.

This chain links TRBV9 with TRBJ1-1, with D possibly being TRBD1 (6 bases). Germline assignment: CDR1 SGDLS and CDR2 YYNGEE. With 3 bases removed from V and 0 bases from J, the gap between germline ends came to 12 bases. CDR3 length equals 15 residues. The DNA of the CDR3 is TGTGCCAGCAGCGCCCGACAGGAAATGAACACTGAAGCTTTCTTT. Its translation: CASSARQEMNTEAFF.

The chain couples TRBV5-1 to TRBJ2-1; D uncertain. The CDR3 covers 14 residues. Per the germline V gene, CDR1 is SGHRS and CDR2 is YFSETQ. Trimming pared 5 bases from V and 1 base from J, leaving 10 bases between. CDR3 loop: CASSRVGSYNEQFF. The CDR3 region has the DNA TGCGCCAGCAGTCGGGTAGGATCCTACAATGAGCAGTTCTTC. The full variable domain, rest sourced from reference TRBV5-1 and TRBJ2-1, is KAGVTQTPRYLIKTRGQQVTLSCSPISGHRSVSWYQQTPGQGLQFLFEYFSETQRNKGNFPGRFSGRQFSNSRSEMNVSTLELGDSALYLCASSRVGSYNEQFFGPGTRLTVL.

The chain employs TRBV29-1 and TRBJ2-5; 12 positions agree with TRBD2. J was trimmed by 4 bases and V by 1 base; bases with no gene match: 7. The CDR3 sequence is 16 residues long. Germline lookup yields CDR1 SQVTM and CDR2 ANQGSEA. Here the CDR3 DNA reads TGCAGCGTTGAAGCCTCTAGCGGGAGGGCCGTAGAGACCCAGTACTTC. As protein: CSVEASSGRAVETQYF.

This chain connects TRBV5-1 to TRBJ2-7; a weak D match, TRBD1 (8 bases). The length of the CDR3 is 15 residues. From germline, CDR1 is SGHRS and CDR2 YFSETQ. The germline V and J ends were trimmed by 4 bases and 7 bases, with 21 bases remaining between them. CDR3 sequence reads: CASSAGQGGVGEQYF. The CDR3 region has the DNA TGCGCCAGCAGCGCCGGACAGGGAGGGGTAGGAGAGCAGTACTTC. The full variable domain, rest sourced from reference TRBV5-1 and TRBJ2-7, is KAGVTQTPRYLIKTRGQQVTLSCSPISGHRSVSWYQQTPGQGLQFLFEYFSETQRNKGNFPGRFSGRQFSNSRSEMNVSTLELGDSALYLCASSAGQGGVGEQYFGPGTRLTVT.

This clone has a single count. V usage is TRBV24-1 and J usage is TRBJ2-1, with 13 nucleotides matching TRBD2. V lost 5 bases, J lost 5 bases, and 8 bases stayed unmatched. This CDR3 comprises 17 residues. Germline CDR1 KGHDR, CDR2 SFDVKD. CDR3 region: CATSGWTSGSNNNEQFF. As DNA, the CDR3 is TGTGCCACCAGTGGTTGGACTAGCGGGAGCAACAACAATGAGCAGTTCTTC.

Only one count was recorded for this clone. This chain joins TRBV27 and TRBJ2-4; a weak D match, TRBD1 (5 bases). The CDR3 totals 15 residues. Germline CDR1 reads MNHEY; CDR2 reads SMNVEV (reference sequence). Between the trimmed V and J ends, which lost 4 bases and 6 bases, there was a span of 16 bases. CDR3 sequence: CASSSRGHEANIQYF. CDR3 nucleotides: TGTGCCAGCAGTTCCCGCGGACATGAAGCAAACATTCAGTACTTC.

The genes are TRBV9 and TRBJ2-1; 9 positions match TRBD2. J gave up 4 bases and V 2 bases, and 4 bases lay outside the gene matches. This CDR3 is 15 amino acids long. The germline V gene encodes CDR1 SGDLS and CDR2 YYNGEE. Here the CDR3 reads CASSVAGGLYNEQFF. The CDR3 DNA sequence: TGTGCCAGCAGCGTTGCGGGAGGGCTTTACAATGAGCAGTTCTTC.

The chain joins TRBV6-4 to TRBJ2-5, with 10 bases matching TRBD2. The CDR3 consists of 15 residues. Germline values: CDR1 MRHNA, CDR2 SNTAGT. The ends lost 6 bases at V and 4 bases at J; junction bases unmatched: 8. CDR3 region: CASSVTSGTGETQYF. For the CDR3, the DNA is TGTGCCAGCAGCGTTACTAGCGGGACGGGAGAGACCCAGTACTTC.

The V gene is TRBV19, the J gene TRBJ1-2; 9 bases fit TRBD1. This CDR3 contains 13 residues. V gave up 8 bases and J gave up 8 bases; unmatched junction bases: 9. Germline V gene data show CDR1 as LNHDA and CDR2 as SQIVND (reference sequence). In DNA, the CDR3 is TGTGCCAGTGGTTCCGGGACAGGGAACGGCTACACCTTC. Protein product: CASGSGTGNGYTF.